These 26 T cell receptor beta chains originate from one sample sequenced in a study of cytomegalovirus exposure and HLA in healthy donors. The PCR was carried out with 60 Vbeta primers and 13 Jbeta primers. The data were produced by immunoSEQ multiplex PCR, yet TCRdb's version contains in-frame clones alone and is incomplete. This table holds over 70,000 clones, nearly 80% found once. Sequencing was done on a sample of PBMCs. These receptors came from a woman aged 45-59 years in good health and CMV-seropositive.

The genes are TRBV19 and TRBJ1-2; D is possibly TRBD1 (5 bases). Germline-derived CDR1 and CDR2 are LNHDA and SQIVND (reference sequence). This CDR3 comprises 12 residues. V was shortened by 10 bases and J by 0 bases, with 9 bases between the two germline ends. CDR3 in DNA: TGTGCCAAGGCAGGGACTAACTATGGCTACACCTTC. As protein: CAKAGTNYGYTF.

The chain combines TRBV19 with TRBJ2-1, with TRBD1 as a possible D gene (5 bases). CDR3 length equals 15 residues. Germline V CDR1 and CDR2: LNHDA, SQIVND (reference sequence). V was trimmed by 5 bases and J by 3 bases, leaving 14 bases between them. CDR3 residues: CASSSDRSFYNEQFF. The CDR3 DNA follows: TGTGCCAGTAGTTCAGACAGATCCTTCTACAATGAGCAGTTCTTC.

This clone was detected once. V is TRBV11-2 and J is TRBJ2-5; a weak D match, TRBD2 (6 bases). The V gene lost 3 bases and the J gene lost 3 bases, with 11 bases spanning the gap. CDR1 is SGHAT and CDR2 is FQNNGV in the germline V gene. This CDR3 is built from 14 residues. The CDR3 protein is CASSFRLAEETQYF. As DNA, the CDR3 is TGTGCCAGCAGCTTCAGATTAGCGGAAGAGACCCAGTACTTC.

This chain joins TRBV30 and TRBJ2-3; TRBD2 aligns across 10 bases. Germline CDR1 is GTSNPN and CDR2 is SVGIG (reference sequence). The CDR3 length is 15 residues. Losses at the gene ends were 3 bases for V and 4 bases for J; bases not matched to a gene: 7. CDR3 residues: CAWRIAGGMPDTQYF. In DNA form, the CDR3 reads TGTGCCTGGAGGATAGCGGGAGGTATGCCAGATACGCAGTATTTT.

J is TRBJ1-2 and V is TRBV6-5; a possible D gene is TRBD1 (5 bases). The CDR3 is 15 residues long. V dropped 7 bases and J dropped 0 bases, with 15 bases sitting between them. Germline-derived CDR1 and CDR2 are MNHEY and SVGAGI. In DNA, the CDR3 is TGTGCCAGCACATCCCCCGGGGGAGCTAACTATGGCTACACCTTC. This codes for CASTSPGGANYGYTF.

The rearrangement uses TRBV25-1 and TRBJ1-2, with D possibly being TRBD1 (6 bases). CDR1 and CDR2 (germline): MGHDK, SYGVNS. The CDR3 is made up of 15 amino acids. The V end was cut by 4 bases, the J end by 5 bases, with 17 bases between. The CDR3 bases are TGTGCCAGCAGTGCTCTAGGGAGGGGGGATTATGGCTACACCTTC. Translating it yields CASSALGRGDYGYTF.

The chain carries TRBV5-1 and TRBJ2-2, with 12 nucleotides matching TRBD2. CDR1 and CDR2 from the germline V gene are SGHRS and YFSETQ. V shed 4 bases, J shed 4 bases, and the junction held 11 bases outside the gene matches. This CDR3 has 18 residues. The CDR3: CASSLGGRTSGITGELFF. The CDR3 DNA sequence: TGCGCCAGCAGCCTAGGGGGCCGGACTAGCGGGATCACCGGGGAGCTGTTTTTT. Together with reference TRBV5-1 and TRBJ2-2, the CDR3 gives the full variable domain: KAGVTQTPRYLIKTRGQQVTLSCSPISGHRSVSWYQQTPGQGLQFLFEYFSETQRNKGNFPGRFSGRQFSNSRSEMNVSTLELGDSALYLCASSLGGRTSGITGELFFGEGSRLTVL.

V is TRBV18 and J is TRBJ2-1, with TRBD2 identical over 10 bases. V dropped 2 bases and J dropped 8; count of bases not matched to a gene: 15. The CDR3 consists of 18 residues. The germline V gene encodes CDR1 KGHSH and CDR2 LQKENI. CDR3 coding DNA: TGTGCCAGCTCACCAAGGGTTTTAGGAGCGGGGGGGCCTGATGAGCAGTTCTTC. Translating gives CASSPRVLGAGGPDEQFF. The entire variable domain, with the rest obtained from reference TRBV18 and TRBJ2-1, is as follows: NAGVMQNPRHLVRRRGQEARLRCSPMKGHSHVYWYRQLPEEGLKFMVYLQKENIIDESGMPKERFSAEFPKEGPSILRIQQVVRGDSAAYFCASSPRVLGAGGPDEQFFGPGTRLTVL.

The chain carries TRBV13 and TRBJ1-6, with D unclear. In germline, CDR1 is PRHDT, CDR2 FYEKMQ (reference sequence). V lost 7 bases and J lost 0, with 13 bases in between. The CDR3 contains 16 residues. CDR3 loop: CASNILSSSYNSPLHF. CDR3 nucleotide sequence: TGTGCCAGCAATATACTATCCTCCTCCTATAATTCACCCCTCCACTTT.

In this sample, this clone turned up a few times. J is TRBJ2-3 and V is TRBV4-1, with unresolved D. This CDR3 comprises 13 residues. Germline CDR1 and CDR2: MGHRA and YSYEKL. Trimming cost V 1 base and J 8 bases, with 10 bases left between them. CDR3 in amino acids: CASSQVEASTQYF. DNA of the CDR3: TGCGCCAGCAGCCAAGTAGAGGCGAGTACGCAGTATTTT.

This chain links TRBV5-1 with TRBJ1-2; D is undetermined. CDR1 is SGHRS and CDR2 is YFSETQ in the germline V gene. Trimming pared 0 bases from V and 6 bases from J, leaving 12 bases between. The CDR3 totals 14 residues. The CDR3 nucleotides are TGCGCCAGCAGCTTGGAGCTGGGAGGAAATGGCTACACCTTC. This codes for CASSLELGGNGYTF.

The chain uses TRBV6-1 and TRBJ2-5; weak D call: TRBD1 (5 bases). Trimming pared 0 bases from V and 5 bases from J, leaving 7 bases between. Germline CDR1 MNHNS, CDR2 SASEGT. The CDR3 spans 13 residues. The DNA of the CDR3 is TGTGCCAGCAGTGAAGCCCCAGGGGAGACCCAGTACTTC. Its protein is CASSEAPGETQYF.

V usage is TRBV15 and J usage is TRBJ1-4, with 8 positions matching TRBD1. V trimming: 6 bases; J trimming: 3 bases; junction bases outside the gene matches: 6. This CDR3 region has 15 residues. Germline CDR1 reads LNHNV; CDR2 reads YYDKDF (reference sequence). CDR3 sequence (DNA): TGTGCCACCAGTACAGGACAGGGAGCTAATGAAAAACTGTTTTTT. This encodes CATSTGQGANEKLFF.

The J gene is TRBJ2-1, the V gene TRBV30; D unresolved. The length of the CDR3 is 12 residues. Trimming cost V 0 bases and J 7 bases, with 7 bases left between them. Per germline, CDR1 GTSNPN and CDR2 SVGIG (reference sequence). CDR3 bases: TGTGCCTGGAGTGTACGCGAGAATGAGCAGTTCTTC. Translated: CAWSVRENEQFF.

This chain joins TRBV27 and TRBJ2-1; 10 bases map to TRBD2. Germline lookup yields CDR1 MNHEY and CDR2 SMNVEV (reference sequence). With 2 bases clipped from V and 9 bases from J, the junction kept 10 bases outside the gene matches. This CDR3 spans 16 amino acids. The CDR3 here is CASSLRSSGSGGEQFF. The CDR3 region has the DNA TGTGCCAGCAGTTTAAGGTCTAGCGGGAGTGGGGGTGAGCAGTTCTTC.

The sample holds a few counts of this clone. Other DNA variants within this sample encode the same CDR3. The CDR3 nucleotides are TGCGCCAGCAGCTTAGGGACTAGCAATGAGCAGTTCTTC. Its protein is CASSLGTSNEQFF. The chain employs TRBV5-1 and TRBJ2-1; 8 positions match TRBD2. Germline V CDR1 and CDR2: SGHRS, YFSETQ. V trimming: 2 bases; J trimming: 6 bases; junction bases outside the gene matches: 1. The CDR3 is 13 residues long.

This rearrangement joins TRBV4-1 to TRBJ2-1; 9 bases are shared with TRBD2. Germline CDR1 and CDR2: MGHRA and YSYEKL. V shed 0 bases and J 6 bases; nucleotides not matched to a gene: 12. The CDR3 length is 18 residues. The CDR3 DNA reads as TGCGCCAGCAGCCAAGATCGGGCTAGCGGGACGGGGGGCAATGAGCAGTTCTTC. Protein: CASSQDRASGTGGNEQFF.

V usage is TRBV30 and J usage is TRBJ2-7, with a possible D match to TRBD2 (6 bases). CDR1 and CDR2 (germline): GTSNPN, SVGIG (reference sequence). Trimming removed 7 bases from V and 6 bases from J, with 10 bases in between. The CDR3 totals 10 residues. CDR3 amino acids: CASWRVEQYF. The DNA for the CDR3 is TGTGCCTCCTGGAGGGTCGAGCAGTACTTC.

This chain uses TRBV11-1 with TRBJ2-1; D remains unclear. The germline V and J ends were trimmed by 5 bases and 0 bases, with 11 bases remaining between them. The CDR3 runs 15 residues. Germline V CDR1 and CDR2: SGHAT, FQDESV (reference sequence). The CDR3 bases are TGTGCCAGCAGCCCCGGAGTGTACTCCTACAATGAGCAGTTCTTC. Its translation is CASSPGVYSYNEQFF.

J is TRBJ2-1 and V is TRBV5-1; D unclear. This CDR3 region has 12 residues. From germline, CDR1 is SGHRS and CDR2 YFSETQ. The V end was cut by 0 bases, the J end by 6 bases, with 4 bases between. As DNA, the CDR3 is TGCGCCAGCAGCTTGGGGGCCAATGAGCAGTTCTTC. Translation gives CASSLGANEQFF.

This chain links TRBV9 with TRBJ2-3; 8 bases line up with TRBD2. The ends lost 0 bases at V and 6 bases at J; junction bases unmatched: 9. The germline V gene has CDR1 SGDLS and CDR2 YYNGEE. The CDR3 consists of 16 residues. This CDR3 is CASSVGGSGDLDTQYF. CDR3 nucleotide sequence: TGTGCCAGCAGCGTAGGTGGTAGCGGGGATCTGGATACGCAGTATTTT.

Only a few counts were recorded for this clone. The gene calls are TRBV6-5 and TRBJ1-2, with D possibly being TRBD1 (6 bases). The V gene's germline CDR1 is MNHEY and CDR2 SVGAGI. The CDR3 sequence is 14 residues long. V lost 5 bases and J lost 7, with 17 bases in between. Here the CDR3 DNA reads TGTGCCAGCAGTGAAGACAGGCTGTATGGTGGCTACACCTTC. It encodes CASSEDRLYGGYTF.

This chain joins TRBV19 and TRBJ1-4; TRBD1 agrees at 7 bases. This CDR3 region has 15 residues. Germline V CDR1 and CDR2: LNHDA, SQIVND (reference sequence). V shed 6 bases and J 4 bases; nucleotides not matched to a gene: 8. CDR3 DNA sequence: TGTGCCAGTAGACTAGACAGGGCCGTTAATGAAAAACTGTTTTTT. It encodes CASRLDRAVNEKLFF. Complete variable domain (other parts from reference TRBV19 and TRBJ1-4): DGGITQSPKYLFRKEGQNVTLSCEQNLNHDAMYWYRQDPGQGLRLIYYSQIVNDFQKGDIAEGYSVSREKKESFPLTVTSAQKNPTAFYLCASRLDRAVNEKLFFGSGTQLSVL.

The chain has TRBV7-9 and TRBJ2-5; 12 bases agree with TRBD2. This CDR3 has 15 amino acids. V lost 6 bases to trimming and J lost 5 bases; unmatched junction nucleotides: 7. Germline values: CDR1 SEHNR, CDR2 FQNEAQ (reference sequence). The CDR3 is CASSPRLAGVETQYF. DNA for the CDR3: TGTGCCAGCAGTCCGAGACTAGCGGGGGTCGAGACCCAGTACTTC.

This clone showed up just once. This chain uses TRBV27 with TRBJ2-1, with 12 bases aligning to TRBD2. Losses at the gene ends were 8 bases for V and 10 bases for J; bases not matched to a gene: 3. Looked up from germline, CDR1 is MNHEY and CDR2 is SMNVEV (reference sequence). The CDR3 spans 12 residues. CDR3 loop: CASGGLAGEQFF. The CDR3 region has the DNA TGTGCCAGCGGCGGACTAGCGGGGGAGCAGTTCTTC.

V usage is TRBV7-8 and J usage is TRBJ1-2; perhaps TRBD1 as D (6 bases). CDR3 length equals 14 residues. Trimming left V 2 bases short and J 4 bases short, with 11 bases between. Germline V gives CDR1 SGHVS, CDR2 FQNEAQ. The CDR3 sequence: CASSLRQVGYGYTF. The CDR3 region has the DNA TGTGCCAGCAGCTTAAGACAGGTTGGCTATGGCTACACCTTC.